This TCR beta chain derives from a study of T cell clones after liver transplantation. General observations from the study: Post-transplant time points were not standardized, so conclusions are preliminary. Circulating graft-donor-reactive CD4 TCRbeta sequences fell significantly post-transplant in 5 of 8 subjects. Migration into the graft, not deletion, may explain lost graft donor-reactive T cells.

The CDR3 totals 16 residues. The germline CDR1 and CDR2 sequences are SGHTA and FQGNSA. V was pared by 5 bases and J by 1 base, with 7 bases of the junction left unmatched. In regard to this clone: Its antigen remains unknown.

The protocol was immunoSEQ multiplex PCR, while the TCRdb copy is restricted to in-frame clones and leaves out a portion. The sample consists of around 97,000 clones, roughly 80% of them appearing once. The rearrangement uses TRBV7-2 and TRBJ2-2; 7 bases agree with TRBD1. This material consisted of CD4+ T cells from blood, taken 47 months after liver transplant. The sequence came from a human patient who received a liver transplant. Some T cells here may be from the graft donor. As DNA, the CDR3 is TGTGCCAGCAGCCCACAGGGGTCGTTGAACACCGGGGAGCTGTTTTTT. This gives the protein CASSPQGSLNTGELFF.